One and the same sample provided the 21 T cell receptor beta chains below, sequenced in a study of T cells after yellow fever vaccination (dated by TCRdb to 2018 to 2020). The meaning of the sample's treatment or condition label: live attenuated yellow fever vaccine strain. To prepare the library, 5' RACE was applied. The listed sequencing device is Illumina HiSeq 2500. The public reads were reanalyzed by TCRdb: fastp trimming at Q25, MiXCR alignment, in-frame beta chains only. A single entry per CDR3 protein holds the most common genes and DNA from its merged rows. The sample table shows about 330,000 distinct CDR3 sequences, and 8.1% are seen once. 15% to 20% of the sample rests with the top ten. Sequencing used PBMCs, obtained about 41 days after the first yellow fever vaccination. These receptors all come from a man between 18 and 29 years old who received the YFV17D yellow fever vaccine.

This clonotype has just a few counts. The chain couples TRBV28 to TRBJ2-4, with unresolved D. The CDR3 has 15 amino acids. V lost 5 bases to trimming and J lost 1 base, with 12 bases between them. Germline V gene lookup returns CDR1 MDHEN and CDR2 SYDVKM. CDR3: CASSPGTRAKNIQYF. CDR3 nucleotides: TGTGCCAGCAGTCCGGGTACGAGGGCCAAAAACATTCAGTACTTC.

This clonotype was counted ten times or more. DNA for the CDR3: TGCGCCAGCAGCTTGGTGCACGCGGGGGGGCTTCGAGAGACCCAGTACTTC. Residues: CASSLVHAGGLRETQYF. The J gene is TRBJ2-5, the V gene TRBV5-1; TRBD2 matches at 9 bases. Trimming cost V 0 bases and J 4 bases; bases outside gene matches: 10. The CDR3 extends over 17 amino acids. In germline, CDR1 is SGHRS, CDR2 YFSETQ.

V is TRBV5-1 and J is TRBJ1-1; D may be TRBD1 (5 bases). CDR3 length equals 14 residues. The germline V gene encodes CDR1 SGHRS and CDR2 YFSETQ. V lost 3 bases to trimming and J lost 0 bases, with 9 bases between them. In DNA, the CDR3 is TGCGCCAGCAGCTGGACAAACTTGAACACTGAAGCTTTCTTT. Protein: CASSWTNLNTEAFF.

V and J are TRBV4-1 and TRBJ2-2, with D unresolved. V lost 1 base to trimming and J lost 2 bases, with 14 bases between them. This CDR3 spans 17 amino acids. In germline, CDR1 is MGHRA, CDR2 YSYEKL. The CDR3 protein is CASSQVRAGVNTGELFF. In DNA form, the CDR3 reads TGCGCCAGCAGCCAAGTTAGGGCAGGAGTCAACACCGGGGAGCTGTTTTTT.

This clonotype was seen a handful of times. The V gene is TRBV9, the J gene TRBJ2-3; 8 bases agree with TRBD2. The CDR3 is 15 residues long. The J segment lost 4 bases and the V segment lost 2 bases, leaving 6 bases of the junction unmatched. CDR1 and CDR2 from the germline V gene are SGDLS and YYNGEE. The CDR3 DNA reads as TGTGCCAGCAGCGTCTTAGCGGGGTCATCAGATACGCAGTATTTT. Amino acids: CASSVLAGSSDTQYF.

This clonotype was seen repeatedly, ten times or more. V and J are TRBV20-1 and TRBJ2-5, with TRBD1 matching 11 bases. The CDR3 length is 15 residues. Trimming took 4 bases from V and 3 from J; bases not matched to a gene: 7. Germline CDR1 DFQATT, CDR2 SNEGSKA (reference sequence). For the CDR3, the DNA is TGCAGTGCTACCAGGACAGGGGGCAGGGAAGAGACCCAGTACTTC. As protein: CSATRTGGREETQYF.

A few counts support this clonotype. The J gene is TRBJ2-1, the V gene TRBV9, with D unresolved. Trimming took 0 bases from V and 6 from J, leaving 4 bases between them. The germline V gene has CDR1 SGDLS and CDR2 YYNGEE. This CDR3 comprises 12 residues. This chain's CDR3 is CASSVAPNEQFF. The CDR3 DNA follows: TGTGCCAGCAGCGTAGCCCCCAATGAGCAGTTCTTC. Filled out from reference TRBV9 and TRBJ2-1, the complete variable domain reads DSGVTQTPKHLITATGQRVTLRCSPRSGDLSVYWYQQSLDQGLQFLIQYYNGEERAKGNILERFSAQQFPDLHSELNLSSLELGDSALYFCASSVAPNEQFFGPGTRLTVL.

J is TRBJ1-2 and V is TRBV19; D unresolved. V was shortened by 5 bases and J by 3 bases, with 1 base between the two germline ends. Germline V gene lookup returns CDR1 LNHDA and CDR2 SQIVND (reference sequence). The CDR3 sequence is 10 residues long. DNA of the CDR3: TGTGCCAGTAGTCACTATGGCTACACCTTC. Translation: CASSHYGYTF.

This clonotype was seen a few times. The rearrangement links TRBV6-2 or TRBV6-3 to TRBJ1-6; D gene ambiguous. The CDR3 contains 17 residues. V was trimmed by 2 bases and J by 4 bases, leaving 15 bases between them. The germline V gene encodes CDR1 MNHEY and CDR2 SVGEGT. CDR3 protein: CASSYKRVTTYNSPLHF. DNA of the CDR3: TGTGCCAGCAGTTACAAGAGAGTGACAACTTATAATTCACCCCTCCACTTT.

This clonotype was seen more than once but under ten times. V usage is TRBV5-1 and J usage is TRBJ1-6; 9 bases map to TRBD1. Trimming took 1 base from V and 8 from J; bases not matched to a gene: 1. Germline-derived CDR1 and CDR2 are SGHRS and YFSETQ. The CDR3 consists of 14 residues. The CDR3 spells CASSLRDRDSPLHF. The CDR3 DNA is TGCGCCAGCAGCTTGCGGGACAGGGATTCACCCCTCCACTTT.

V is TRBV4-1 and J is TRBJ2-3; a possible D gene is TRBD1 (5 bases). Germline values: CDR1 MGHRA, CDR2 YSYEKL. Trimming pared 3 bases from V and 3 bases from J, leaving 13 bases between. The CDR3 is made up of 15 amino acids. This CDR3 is CASSQERPGTDTQYF. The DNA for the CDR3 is TGCGCCAGCAGCCAGGAACGTCCAGGGACAGATACGCAGTATTTT.

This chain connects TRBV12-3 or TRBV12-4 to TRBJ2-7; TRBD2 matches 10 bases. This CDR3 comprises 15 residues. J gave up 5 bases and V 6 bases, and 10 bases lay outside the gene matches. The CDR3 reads CASRETSGPENEQYF. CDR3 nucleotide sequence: TGTGCCAGCAGAGAGACTAGCGGGCCGGAGAACGAGCAGTACTTC.

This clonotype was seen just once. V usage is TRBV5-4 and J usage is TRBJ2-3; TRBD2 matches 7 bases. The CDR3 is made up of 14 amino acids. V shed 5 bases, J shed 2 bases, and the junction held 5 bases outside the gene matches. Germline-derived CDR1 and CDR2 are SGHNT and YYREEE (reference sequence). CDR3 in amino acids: CASRGGGLTDTQYF. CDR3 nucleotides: TGTGCCAGCAGGGGGGGGGGACTCACAGATACGCAGTATTTT.

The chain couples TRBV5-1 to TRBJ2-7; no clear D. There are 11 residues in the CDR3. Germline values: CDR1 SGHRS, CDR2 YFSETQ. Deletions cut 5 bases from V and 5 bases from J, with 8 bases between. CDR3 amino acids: CASSYADEQYF. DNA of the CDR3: TGCGCCAGCAGTTACGCTGACGAGCAGTACTTC.

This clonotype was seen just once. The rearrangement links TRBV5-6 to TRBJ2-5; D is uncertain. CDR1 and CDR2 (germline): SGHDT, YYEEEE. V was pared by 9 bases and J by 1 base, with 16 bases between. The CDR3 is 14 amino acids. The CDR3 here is CAMSSGPFQETQYF. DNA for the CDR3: TGTGCCATGAGCTCCGGACCCTTCCAAGAGACCCAGTACTTC.

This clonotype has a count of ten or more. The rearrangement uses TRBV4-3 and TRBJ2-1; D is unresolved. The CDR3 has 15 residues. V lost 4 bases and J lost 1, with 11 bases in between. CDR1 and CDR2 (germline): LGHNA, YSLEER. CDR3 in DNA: TGCGCCAGCAGCCTTGGCGTAGGGTCCTACAATGAGCAGTTCTTC. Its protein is CASSLGVGSYNEQFF.

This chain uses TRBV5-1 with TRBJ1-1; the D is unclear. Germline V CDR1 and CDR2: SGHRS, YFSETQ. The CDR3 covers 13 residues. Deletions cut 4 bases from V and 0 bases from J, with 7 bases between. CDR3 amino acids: CASSASMNTEAFF. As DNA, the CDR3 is TGCGCCAGCAGCGCCAGTATGAACACTGAAGCTTTCTTT.

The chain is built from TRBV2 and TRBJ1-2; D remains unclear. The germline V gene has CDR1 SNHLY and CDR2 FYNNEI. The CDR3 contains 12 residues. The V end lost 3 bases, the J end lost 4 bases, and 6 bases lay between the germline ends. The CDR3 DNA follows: TGTGCCAGCAGTGAGGACGGCTATGGCTACACCTTC. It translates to CASSEDGYGYTF.

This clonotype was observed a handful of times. DNA for the CDR3: TGTGCCAGTATGACGCCCGGGGAGCTGTTTTTT. Amino acids: CASMTPGELFF. This sequence joins TRBV19 and TRBJ2-2, with D unclear. The CDR3 runs to 11 residues. Germline V gene sequence: CDR1 LNHDA, CDR2 SQIVND (reference sequence). Trimming cost V 7 bases and J 6 bases, with 6 bases left between them.

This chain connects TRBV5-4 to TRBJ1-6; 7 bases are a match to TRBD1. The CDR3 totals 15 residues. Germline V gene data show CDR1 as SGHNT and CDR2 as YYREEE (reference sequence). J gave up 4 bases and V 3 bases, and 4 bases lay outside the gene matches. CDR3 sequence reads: CASSWDSDYNSPLHF. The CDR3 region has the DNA TGTGCCAGCAGCTGGGACAGCGATTATAATTCACCCCTCCACTTT.

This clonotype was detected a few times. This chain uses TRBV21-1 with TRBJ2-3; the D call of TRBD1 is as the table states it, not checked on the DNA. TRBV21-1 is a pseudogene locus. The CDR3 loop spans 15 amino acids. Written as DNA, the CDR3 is TGTGCCAGCGACCTTAACGGGGGGGCAGCAGATACGCAGTATTTT. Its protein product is CASDLNGGAADTQYF.